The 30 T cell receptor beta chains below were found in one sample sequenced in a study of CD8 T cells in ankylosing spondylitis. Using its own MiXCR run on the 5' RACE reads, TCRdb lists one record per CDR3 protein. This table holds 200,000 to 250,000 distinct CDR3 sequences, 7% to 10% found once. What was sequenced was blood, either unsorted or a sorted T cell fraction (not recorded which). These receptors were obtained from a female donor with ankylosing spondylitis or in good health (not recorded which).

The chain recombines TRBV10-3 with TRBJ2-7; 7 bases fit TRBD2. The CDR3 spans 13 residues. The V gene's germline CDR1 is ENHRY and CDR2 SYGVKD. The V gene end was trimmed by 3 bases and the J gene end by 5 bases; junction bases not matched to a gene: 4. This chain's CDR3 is CAISEGRADEQYF. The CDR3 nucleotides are TGTGCCATCAGTGAAGGGAGGGCCGACGAGCAGTACTTC.

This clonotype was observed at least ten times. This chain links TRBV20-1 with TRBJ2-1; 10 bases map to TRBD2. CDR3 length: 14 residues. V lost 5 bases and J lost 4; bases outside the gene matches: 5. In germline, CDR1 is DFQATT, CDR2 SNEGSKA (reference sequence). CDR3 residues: CSASGLARYNEQFF. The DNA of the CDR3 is TGCAGTGCTTCGGGACTAGCGAGGTACAATGAGCAGTTCTTC.

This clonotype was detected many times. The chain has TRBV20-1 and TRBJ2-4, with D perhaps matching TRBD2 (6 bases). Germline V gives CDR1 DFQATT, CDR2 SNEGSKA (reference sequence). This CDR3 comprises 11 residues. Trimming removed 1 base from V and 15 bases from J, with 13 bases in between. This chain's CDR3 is CSARVGTARYF. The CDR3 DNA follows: TGCAGTGCTAGAGTCGGGACTGCTCGGTACTTC.

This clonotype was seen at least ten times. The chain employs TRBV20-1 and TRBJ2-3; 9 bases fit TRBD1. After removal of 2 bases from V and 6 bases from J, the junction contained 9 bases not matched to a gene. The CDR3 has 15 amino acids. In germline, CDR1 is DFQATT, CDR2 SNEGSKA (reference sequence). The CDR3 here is CSARPGQGIRDTQYF. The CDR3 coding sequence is TGCAGTGCTAGACCGGGACAGGGAATTCGCGATACGCAGTATTTT.

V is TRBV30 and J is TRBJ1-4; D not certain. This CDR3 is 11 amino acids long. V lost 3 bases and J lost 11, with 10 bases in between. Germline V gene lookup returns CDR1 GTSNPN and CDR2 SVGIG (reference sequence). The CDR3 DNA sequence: TGTGCCTGGAGCCCGATGGGGAAACTGTTTTTT. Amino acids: CAWSPMGKLFF.

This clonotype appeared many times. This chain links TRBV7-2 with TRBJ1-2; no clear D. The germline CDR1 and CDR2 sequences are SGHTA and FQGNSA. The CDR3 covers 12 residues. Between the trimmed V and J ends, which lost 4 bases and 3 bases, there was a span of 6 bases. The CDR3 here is CASSYPYYGYTF. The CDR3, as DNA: TGTGCCAGCAGCTACCCCTACTATGGCTACACCTTC.

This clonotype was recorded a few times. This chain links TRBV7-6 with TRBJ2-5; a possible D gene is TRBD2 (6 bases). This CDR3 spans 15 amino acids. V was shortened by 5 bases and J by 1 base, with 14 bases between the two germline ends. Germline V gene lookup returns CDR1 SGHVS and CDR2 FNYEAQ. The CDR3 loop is CASSPGLPTQETQYF. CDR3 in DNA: TGTGCCAGCAGCCCGGGACTCCCGACCCAAGAGACCCAGTACTTC.

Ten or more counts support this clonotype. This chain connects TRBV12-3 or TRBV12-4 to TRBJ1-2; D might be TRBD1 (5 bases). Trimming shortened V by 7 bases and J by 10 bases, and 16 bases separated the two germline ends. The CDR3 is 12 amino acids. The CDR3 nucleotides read TGTGCCAGCACCCCTGGGACTAGAGACTACACCTTC. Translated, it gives CASTPGTRDYTF.

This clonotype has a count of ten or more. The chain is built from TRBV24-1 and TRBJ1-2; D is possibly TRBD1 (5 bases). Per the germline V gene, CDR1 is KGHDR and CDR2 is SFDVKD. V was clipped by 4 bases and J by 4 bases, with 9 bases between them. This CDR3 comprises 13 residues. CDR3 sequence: CATSDTDIYGYTF. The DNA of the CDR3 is TGTGCCACCAGTGACACGGACATCTATGGCTACACCTTC.

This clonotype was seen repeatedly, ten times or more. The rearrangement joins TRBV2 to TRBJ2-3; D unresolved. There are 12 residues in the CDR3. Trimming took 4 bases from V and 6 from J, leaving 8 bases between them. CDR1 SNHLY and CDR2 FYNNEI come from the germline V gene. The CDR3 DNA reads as TGTGCCAGCAGTGCATTGGGTGATACGCAGTATTTT. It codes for CASSALGDTQYF.

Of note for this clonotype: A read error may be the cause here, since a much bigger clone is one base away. The CDR3 region has the DNA TGTGCCAGTAGACCCGGACAGAATAGCAATCAGCCCCAGTATTTT. It specifies CASRPGQNSNQPQYF. The chain joins TRBV19 to TRBJ1-5, with D maybe TRBD1 (6 bases). The end of the DNA aligns better with TRBJ2-3, so the J call may be wrong. Germline CDR1 and CDR2: LNHDA and SQIVND (reference sequence). This CDR3 is 15 amino acids long.

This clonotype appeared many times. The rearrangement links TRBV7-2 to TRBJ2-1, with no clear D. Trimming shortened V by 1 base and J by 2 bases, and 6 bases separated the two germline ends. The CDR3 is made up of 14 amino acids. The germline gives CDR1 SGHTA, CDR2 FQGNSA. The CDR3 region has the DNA TGTGCCAGCAGCTTAGTCGGGCCCTACAATGAGCAGTTCTTC. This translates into CASSLVGPYNEQFF. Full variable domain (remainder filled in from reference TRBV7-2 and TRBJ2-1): GAGVSQSPSNKVTEKGKDVELRCDPISGHTALYWYRQSLGQGLEFLIYFQGNSAPDKSGLPSDRFSAERTGGSVSTLTIQRTQQEDSAVYLCASSLVGPYNEQFFGPGTRLTVL.

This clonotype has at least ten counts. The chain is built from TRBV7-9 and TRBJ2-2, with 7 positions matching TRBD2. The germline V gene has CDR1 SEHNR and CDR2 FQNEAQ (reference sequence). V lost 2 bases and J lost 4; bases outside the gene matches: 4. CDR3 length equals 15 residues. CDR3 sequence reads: CASSLPGLLTGELFF. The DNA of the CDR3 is TGTGCCAGCAGCTTACCGGGACTACTCACCGGGGAGCTGTTTTTT.

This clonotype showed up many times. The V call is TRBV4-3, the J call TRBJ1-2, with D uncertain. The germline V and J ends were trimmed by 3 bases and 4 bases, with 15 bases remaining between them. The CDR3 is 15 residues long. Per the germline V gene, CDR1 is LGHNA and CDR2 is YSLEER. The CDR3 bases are TGCGCCAGCAGCCAGAACTACGGACCGATCTATGGCTACACCTTC. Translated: CASSQNYGPIYGYTF.

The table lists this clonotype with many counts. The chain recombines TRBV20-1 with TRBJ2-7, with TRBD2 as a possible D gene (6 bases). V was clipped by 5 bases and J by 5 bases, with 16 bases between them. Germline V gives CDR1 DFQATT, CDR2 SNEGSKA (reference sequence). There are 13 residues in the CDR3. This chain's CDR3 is CSAPKEGSHEQYF. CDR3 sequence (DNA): TGCAGTGCTCCTAAGGAGGGTTCCCACGAGCAGTACTTC.

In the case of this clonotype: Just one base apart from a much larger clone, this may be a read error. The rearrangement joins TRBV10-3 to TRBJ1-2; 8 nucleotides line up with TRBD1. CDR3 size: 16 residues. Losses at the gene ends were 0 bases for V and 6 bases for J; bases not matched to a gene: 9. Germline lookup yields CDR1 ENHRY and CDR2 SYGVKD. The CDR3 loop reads CAISESTSETGDGYTF. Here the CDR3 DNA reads TGTGCCATCAGTGAGTCCACCTCCGAGACAGGGGATGGCTACACCTTC.

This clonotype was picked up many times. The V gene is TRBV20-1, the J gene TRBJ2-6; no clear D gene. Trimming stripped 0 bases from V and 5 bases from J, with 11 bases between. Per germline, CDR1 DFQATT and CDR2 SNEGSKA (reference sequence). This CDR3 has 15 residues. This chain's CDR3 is CSARDGRRRANVLTF. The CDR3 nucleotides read TGCAGTGCTAGAGATGGGCGACGGCGGGCCAACGTCCTGACTTTC.

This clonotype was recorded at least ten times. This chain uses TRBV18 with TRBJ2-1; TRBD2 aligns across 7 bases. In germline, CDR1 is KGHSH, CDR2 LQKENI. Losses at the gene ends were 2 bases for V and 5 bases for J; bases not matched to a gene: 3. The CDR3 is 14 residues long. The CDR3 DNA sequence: TGTGCCAGCTCACCAATAACTAGCGACAATGAGCAGTTCTTC. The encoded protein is CASSPITSDNEQFF.

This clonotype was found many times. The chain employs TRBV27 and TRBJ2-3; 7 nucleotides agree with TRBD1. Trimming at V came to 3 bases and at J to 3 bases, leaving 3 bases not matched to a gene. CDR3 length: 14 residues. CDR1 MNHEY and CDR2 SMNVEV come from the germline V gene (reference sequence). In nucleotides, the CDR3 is TGTGCCAGCAGTTTGGGACAGAGGACAGATACGCAGTATTTT. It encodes CASSLGQRTDTQYF.

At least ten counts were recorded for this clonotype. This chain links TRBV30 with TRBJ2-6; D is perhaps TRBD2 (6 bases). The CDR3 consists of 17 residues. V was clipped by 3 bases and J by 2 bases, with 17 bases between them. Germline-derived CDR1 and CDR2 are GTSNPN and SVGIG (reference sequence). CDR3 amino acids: CAWSEFSGGTGANVLTF. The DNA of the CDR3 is TGTGCCTGGAGCGAGTTCTCTGGGGGGACTGGGGCCAACGTCCTGACTTTC.

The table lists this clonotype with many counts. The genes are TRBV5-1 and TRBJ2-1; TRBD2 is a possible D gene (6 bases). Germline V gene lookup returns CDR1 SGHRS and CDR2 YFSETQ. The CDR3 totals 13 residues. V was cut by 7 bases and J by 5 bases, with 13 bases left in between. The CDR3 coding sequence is TGCGCCAGCGGCACTACTAGCAACAATGAGCAGTTCTTC. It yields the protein CASGTTSNNEQFF.

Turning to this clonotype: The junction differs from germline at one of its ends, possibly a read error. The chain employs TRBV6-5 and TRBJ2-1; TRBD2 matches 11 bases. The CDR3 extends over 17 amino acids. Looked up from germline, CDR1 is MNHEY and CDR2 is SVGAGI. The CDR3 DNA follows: TGTGGCAGCAGTTACTGCCTACTAGCGGGAGTCCCCCATGAGCAGTTCTTC. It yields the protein CGSSYCLLAGVPHEQFF.

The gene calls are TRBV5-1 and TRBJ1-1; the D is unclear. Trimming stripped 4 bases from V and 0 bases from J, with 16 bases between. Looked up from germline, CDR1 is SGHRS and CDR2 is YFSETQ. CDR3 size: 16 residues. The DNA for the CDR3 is TGCGCCAGCAGCCGCGGCGTACAGCATCTGAACACTGAAGCTTTCTTT. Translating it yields CASSRGVQHLNTEAFF. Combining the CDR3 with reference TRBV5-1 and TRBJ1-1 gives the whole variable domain KAGVTQTPRYLIKTRGQQVTLSCSPISGHRSVSWYQQTPGQGLQFLFEYFSETQRNKGNFPGRFSGRQFSNSRSEMNVSTLELGDSALYLCASSRGVQHLNTEAFFGQGTRLTVV.

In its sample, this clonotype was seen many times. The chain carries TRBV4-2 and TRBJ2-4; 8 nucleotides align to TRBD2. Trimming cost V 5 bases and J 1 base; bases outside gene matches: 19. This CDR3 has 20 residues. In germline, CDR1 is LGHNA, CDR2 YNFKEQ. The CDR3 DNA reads TGTGCCAGCAGCACCGCTGGACTAGCCGGCGCGGAATTGGCCAAAAACATTCAGTACTTC. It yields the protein CASSTAGLAGAELAKNIQYF.

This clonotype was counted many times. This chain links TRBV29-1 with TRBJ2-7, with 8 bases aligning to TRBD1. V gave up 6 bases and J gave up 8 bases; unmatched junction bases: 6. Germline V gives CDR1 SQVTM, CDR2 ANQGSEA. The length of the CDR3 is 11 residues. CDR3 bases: TGCAGCGTAGGGGACAGGACCCAGCAGTACTTC. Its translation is CSVGDRTQQYF.

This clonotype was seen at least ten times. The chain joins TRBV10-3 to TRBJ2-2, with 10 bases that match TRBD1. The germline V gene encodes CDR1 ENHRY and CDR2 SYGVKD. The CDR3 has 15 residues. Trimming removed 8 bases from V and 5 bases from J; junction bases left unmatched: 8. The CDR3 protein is CAIAGTGAPTGELFF. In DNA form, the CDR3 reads TGTGCCATCGCCGGGACAGGGGCACCGACCGGGGAGCTGTTTTTT.

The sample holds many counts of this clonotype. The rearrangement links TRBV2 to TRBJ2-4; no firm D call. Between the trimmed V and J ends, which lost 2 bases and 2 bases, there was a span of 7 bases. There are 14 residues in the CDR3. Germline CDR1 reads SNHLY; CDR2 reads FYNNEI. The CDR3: CASSERSPKNIQYF. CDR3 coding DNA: TGTGCCAGCAGTGAAAGGAGTCCCAAAAACATTCAGTACTTC.

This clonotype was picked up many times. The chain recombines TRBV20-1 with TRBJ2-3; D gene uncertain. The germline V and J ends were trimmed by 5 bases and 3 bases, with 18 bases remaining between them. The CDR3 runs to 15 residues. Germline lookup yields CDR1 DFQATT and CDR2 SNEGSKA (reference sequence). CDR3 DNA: TGCAGTGCTCCGGTTCGAGAGCTGGGTACAGATACGCAGTATTTT. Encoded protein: CSAPVRELGTDTQYF.

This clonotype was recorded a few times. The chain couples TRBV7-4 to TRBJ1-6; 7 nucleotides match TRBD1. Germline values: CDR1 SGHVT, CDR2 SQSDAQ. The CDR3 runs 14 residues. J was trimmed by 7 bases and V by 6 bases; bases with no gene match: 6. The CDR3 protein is CASSGDRNNSPLHF. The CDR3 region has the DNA TGTGCCAGCAGTGGGGACAGAAACAATTCACCCCTCCACTTT.

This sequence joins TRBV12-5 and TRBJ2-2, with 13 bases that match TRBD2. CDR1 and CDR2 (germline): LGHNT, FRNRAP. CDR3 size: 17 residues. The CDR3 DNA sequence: TGTGCCTTCAGTTTGGTACTAGCGGGAGGGTCCACCGGGGAGCTGTTTTTT. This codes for CAFSLVLAGGSTGELFF.